This TCR beta chain was found in a study of PD-L1 blockade in urothelial cancer. Germline CDR1 reads MDHEN; CDR2 reads SYDVKM. This CDR3 spans 11 amino acids. With 4 bases removed from V and 13 bases from J, the gap between germline ends came to 11 bases. TCRdb's copy holds only in-frame clones and misses some; the assay was immunoSEQ multiplex PCR. There are fewer than 90,000 clones in the sample; approximately 90% occur only once, and approximately 0.89% lies in the top ten. Stated time point: peripheral blood 6 weeks after treatment start. Sequenced material: PBMCs, taken around atezolizumab (anti-PD-L1) treatment. This receptor was identified in a woman at least 80 years old with urothelial cancer. This chain connects TRBV28 to TRBJ2-1, with D maybe TRBD2 (5 bases). CDR3 sequence reads: CASSSGLQQFF. CDR3 DNA sequence: TGTGCCAGCAGTTCTGGACTCCAACAGTTCTTC.